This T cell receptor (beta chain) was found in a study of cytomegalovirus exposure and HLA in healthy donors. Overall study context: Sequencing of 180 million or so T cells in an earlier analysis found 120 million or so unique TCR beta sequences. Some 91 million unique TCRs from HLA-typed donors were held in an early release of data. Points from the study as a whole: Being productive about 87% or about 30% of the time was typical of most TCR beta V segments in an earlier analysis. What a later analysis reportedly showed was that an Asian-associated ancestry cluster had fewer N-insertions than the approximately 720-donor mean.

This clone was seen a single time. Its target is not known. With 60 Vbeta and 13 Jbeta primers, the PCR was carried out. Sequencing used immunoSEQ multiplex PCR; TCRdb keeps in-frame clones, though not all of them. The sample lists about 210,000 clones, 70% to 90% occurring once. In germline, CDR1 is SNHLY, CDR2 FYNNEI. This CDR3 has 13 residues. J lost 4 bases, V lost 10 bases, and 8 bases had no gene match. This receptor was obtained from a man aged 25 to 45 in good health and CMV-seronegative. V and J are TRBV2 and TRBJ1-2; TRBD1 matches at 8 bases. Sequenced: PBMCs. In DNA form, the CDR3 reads TGTGCCATCGGCCAGGGGACAGGCTATGGCTACACCTTC. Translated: CAIGQGTGYGYTF.